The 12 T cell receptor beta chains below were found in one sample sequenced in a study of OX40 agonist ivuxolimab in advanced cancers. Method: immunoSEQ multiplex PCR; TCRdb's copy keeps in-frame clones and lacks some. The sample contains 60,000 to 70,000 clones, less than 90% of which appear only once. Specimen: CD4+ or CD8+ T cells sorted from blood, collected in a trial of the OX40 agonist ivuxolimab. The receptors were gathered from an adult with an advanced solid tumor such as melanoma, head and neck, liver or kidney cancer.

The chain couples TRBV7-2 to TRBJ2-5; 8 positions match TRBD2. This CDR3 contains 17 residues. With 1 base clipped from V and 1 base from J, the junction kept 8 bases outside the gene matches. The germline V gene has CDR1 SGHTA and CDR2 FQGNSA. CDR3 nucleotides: TGTGCCAGCAGCTTAGTTGGCGGCGGGGGGCCCCAAGAGACCCAGTACTTC. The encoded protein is CASSLVGGGGPQETQYF. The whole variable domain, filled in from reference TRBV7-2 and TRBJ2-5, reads GAGVSQSPSNKVTEKGKDVELRCDPISGHTALYWYRQSLGQGLEFLIYFQGNSAPDKSGLPSDRFSAERTGGSVSTLTIQRTQQEDSAVYLCASSLVGGGGPQETQYFGPGTRLLVL.

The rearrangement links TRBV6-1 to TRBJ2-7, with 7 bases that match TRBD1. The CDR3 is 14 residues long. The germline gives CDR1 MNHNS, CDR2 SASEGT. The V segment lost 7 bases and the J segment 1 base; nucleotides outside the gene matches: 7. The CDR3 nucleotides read TGTGCCAGCAAAGGACAGGACACATCCTACGAGCAGTACTTC. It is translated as CASKGQDTSYEQYF.

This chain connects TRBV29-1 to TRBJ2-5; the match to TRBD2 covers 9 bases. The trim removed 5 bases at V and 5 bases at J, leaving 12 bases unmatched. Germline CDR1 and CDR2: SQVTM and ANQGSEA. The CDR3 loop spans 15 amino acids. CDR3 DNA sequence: TGCAGCGTTCGGGGCTTAGCGGGAGCATCGGAGACCCAGTACTTC. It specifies CSVRGLAGASETQYF.

Here the CDR3 DNA reads TGTGCCAGCAAGGAAAGGGGATCAACTAATGAAAAACTGTTTTTT. Amino acid sequence: CASKERGSTNEKLFF. The V and J genes are TRBV28 and TRBJ1-4; TRBD1 might be the D (5 bases). This CDR3 comprises 15 residues. Germline values: CDR1 MDHEN, CDR2 SYDVKM. The V gene lost 7 bases and the J gene lost 0 bases, with 12 bases spanning the gap.

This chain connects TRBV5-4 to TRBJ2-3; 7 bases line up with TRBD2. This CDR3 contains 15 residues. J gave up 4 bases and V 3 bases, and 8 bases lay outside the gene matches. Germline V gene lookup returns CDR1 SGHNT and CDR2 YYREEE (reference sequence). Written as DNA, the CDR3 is TGTGCCAGCAGCTGGGGAGGGCTAGTGGCAGATACGCAGTATTTT. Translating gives CASSWGGLVADTQYF.

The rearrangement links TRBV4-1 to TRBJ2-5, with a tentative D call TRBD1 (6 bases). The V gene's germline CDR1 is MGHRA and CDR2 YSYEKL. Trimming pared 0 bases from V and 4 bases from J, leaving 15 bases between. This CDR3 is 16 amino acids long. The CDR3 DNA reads TGCGCCAGCAGCCAAGACCAGGGACATATAATAGAGACCCAGTACTTC. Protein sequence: CASSQDQGHIIETQYF.

The CDR3 sequence is CASSPGTSGILNEQYF. CDR3 nucleotides: TGTGCCAGCAGTCCCGGGACTAGCGGGATTCTTAACGAGCAGTACTTC. The chain links TRBV2 to TRBJ2-7; the match to TRBD2 covers 13 bases. The germline V gene encodes CDR1 SNHLY and CDR2 FYNNEI. V shed 5 bases and J 5 bases; nucleotides not matched to a gene: 9. This CDR3 region has 16 residues. Combining the CDR3 with reference TRBV2 and TRBJ2-7 gives the whole variable domain EPEVTQTPSHQVTQMGQEVILRCVPISNHLYFYWYRQILGQKVEFLVSFYNNEISEKSEIFDDQFSVERPDGSNFTLKIRSTKLEDSAMYFCASSPGTSGILNEQYFGPGTRLTVT.

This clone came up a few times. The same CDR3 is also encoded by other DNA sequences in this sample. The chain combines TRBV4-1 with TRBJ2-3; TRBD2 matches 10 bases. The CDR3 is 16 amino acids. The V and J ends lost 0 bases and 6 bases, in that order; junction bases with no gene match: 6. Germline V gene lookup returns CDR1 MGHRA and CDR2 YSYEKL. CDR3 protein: CASSQDQRGGRDTQYF. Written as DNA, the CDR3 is TGCGCCAGCAGCCAAGACCAGCGGGGGGGCCGGGATACGCAGTATTTT.

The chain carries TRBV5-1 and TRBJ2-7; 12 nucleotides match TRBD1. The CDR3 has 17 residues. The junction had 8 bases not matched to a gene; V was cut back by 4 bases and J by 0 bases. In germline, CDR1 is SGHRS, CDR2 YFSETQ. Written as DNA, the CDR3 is TGCGCCAGCAGCCCCGGGACAGGGGGCTGGAGCTCCTACGAGCAGTACTTC. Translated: CASSPGTGGWSSYEQYF.

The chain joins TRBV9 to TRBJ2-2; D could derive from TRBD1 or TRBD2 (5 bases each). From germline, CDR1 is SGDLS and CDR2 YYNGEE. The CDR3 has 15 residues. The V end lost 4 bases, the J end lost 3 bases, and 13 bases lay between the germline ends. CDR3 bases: TGTGCCAGCAGCTCTCGGGACCCTTACACCGGGGAGCTGTTTTTT. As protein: CASSSRDPYTGELFF.

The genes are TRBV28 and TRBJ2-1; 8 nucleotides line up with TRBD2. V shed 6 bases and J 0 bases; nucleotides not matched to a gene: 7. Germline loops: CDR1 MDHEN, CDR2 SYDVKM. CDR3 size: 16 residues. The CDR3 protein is CASSRSGGRSYNEQFF. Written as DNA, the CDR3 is TGTGCCAGCAGCCGCAGCGGGGGACGCTCCTACAATGAGCAGTTCTTC.

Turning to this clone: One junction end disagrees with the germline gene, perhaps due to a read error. CDR3 protein: CASSFASGRRGRYSF. The CDR3, as DNA: TGTGCCAGCAGCTTTGCCAGCGGGAGGAGGGGTCGATACTCCTTT. This chain uses TRBV13 with TRBJ2-3; 9 bases line up with TRBD2. This CDR3 region has 15 residues. The germline V gene has CDR1 PRHDT and CDR2 FYEKMQ (reference sequence).